This is a list of T cell receptor beta chains from one sample in a study of T-cell reconstitution after alpha-beta-depleted transplantation in children. In TCRdb, the PCR reads were re-called with MiXCR into one record per CDR3 protein. The table has around 700,000 distinct CDR3 sequences, about 12% seen once. Sequenced material: PBMCs, taken before TCRalphabeta/CD19-depleted stem cell transplant. These receptors all come from a girl aged 2-15 years with congenital amegakaryocytic thrombocytopenia, due to receive a stem cell transplant. The CDR3 runs from the conserved cysteine through the conserved F or W. The order of the fields is V gene, D gene, clone size, J gene, CDR3 length, CDR3 protein, CDR3 DNA. The D gene is left open where the match is weak. Size is stated for part of the rows, as once, few or many counts, or as a class when the clone is expanded.

v_call: TRBV5-1
d_call: .
clone_size: many
j_call: TRBJ2-5
cdr3_length: 14
cdr3_aa: CASSFDRGSRSQYF
cdr3_nt: TGCGCCAGCAGCTTTGATCGGGGTTCGAGGTCCCAGTACTTC

v_call: TRBV5-1
d_call: .
clone_size: many
j_call: TRBJ2-7
cdr3_length: 14
cdr3_aa: CASSLGSSSYEQYF
cdr3_nt: TGCGCCAGCAGCTTGGGTTCGAGCTCCTACGAGCAGTACTTC

v_call: TRBV30
d_call: .
clone_size: few
j_call: TRBJ2-1
cdr3_length: 15
cdr3_aa: CAWSVRLERYNEQFF
cdr3_nt: TGTGCCTGGAGTGTACGATTAGAACGTTACAATGAGCAGTTCTTC

v_call: TRBV18
d_call: .
clone_size: .
j_call: TRBJ2-3
cdr3_length: 16
cdr3_aa: CASSPPLQASTDTQYF
cdr3_nt: TGTGCCAGCTCACCACCGCTCCAGGCGAGCACAGATACGCAGTATTTT

v_call: TRBV5-1
d_call: .
clone_size: few
j_call: TRBJ2-7
cdr3_length: 16
cdr3_aa: CASSQYLRIFLRKQYF
cdr3_nt: TGCGCCAGCAGCCAGTACTTACGGATCTTCCTACGCAAGCAGTACTTC

v_call: TRBV5-1
d_call: TRBD2
clone_size: .
j_call: TRBJ2-7
cdr3_length: 15
cdr3_aa: CASSRAGTSSYEQYF
cdr3_nt: TGCGCCAGCAGCAGAGCCGGGACTAGTTCCTACGAGCAGTACTTC

v_call: TRBV6-6
d_call: .
clone_size: many
j_call: TRBJ2-1
cdr3_length: 12
cdr3_aa: CASSLPWHEQFF
cdr3_nt: TGTGCCAGCAGCCTACCCTGGCATGAGCAGTTCTTC

v_call: TRBV5-1
d_call: TRBD2
clone_size: many
j_call: TRBJ2-2
cdr3_length: 12
cdr3_aa: CASKRGTGELFF
cdr3_nt: TGCGCCTCTAAGCGGGGGACCGGGGAGCTGTTTTTT

v_call: TRBV20-1
d_call: .
clone_size: many
j_call: TRBJ1-1
cdr3_length: 10
cdr3_aa: CSARITEAFF
cdr3_nt: TGCAGTGCTAGAATCACTGAAGCTTTCTTT

v_call: TRBV5-1
d_call: .
clone_size: many
j_call: TRBJ1-3
cdr3_length: 16
cdr3_aa: CASSLTGRNSGNTIYF
cdr3_nt: TGCGCCAGCAGCTTGACGGGACGGAACTCTGGAAACACCATATATTTT

v_call: TRBV29-1
d_call: .
clone_size: .
j_call: TRBJ2-5
cdr3_length: 13
cdr3_aa: CSVRGTRGETQYF
cdr3_nt: TGCAGCGTGCGGGGTACGCGGGGTGAGACCCAGTACTTC

v_call: TRBV7-9
d_call: .
clone_size: many
j_call: TRBJ1-3
cdr3_length: 14
cdr3_aa: CASSPANSGNTIYF
cdr3_nt: TGTGCCAGCAGCCCCGCCAACTCTGGAAACACCATATATTTT

v_call: TRBV12-3/TRBV12-4
d_call: .
clone_size: many
j_call: TRBJ2-3
cdr3_length: 12
cdr3_aa: CASSPLPDTQYF
cdr3_nt: TGTGCCAGCAGCCCCCTCCCAGATACGCAGTATTTT

v_call: TRBV7-9
d_call: .
clone_size: .
j_call: TRBJ2-7
cdr3_length: 16
cdr3_aa: CASSTDKTGLPDEQYF
cdr3_nt: TGTGCCAGCAGTACAGATAAAACCGGGCTTCCCGACGAGCAGTACTTC

v_call: TRBV3-1
d_call: TRBD2
clone_size: many
j_call: TRBJ2-1
cdr3_length: 16
cdr3_aa: CASSQDLVAGLNEQFF
cdr3_nt: TGTGCCAGCAGCCAAGATTTAGTAGCGGGATTGAATGAGCAGTTCTTC

v_call: TRBV7-8
d_call: .
clone_size: .
j_call: TRBJ2-3
cdr3_length: 15
cdr3_aa: CASSLYDVATDTQYF
cdr3_nt: TGTGCCAGCAGCCTCTACGACGTCGCCACAGATACGCAGTATTTT

v_call: TRBV7-2
d_call: TRBD2
clone_size: few
j_call: TRBJ2-3
cdr3_length: 17
cdr3_aa: CASSSPGLADSGDTQYF
cdr3_nt: TGTGCCAGCAGCTCTCCGGGACTAGCGGATTCCGGCGACACGCAGTATTTT

v_call: TRBV7-9
d_call: TRBD1
clone_size: .
j_call: TRBJ2-1
cdr3_length: 14
cdr3_aa: CASTPRDRVHEQFF
cdr3_nt: TGTGCCAGCACTCCTCGGGACAGGGTCCATGAGCAGTTCTTC

v_call: TRBV10-3
d_call: .
clone_size: many
j_call: TRBJ2-1
cdr3_length: 15
cdr3_aa: CAITASGTSYNEQFF
cdr3_nt: TGTGCCATCACCGCGAGCGGTACCTCCTACAATGAGCAGTTCTTC

v_call: TRBV27
d_call: TRBD2
clone_size: .
j_call: TRBJ2-1
cdr3_length: 14
cdr3_aa: CASLPKRGDNEQFF
cdr3_nt: TGTGCCAGCCTCCCGAAGCGGGGTGACAATGAGCAGTTCTTC

v_call: TRBV13
d_call: TRBD2
clone_size: many
j_call: TRBJ2-3
cdr3_length: 16
cdr3_aa: CASSPGLAGAVDTQYF
cdr3_nt: TGTGCCAGCAGCCCGGGACTAGCGGGAGCTGTGGATACGCAGTATTTT

v_call: TRBV20-1
d_call: .
clone_size: few
j_call: TRBJ1-1
cdr3_length: 13
cdr3_aa: CSATTGTDTEAFF
cdr3_nt: TGCAGTGCTACAACCGGGACCGACACTGAAGCTTTCTTT

v_call: TRBV10-2
d_call: TRBD2
clone_size: .
j_call: TRBJ2-5
cdr3_length: 17
cdr3_aa: CASATSGRAAGQETQYF
cdr3_nt: TGCGCCAGCGCAACTAGCGGGAGGGCCGCGGGTCAAGAGACCCAGTACTTC

v_call: TRBV10-3
d_call: TRBD2
clone_size: .
j_call: TRBJ2-3
cdr3_length: 14
cdr3_aa: CAIRGAGATDTQYF
cdr3_nt: TGTGCCATCAGGGGAGCGGGAGCCACAGATACGCAGTATTTT

v_call: TRBV5-1
d_call: .
clone_size: .
j_call: TRBJ2-1
cdr3_length: 16
cdr3_aa: CASSLGPGFTYNEQFF
cdr3_nt: TGCGCCAGCAGCTTGGGTCCGGGGTTCACCTACAATGAGCAGTTCTTC

v_call: TRBV4-1
d_call: .
clone_size: many
j_call: TRBJ2-7
cdr3_length: 14
cdr3_aa: CASSQDNLGGEQYF
cdr3_nt: TGCGCCAGCAGCCAAGATAATCTAGGCGGCGAGCAGTACTTC

v_call: TRBV10-1
d_call: TRBD2
clone_size: .
j_call: TRBJ2-3
cdr3_length: 15
cdr3_aa: CASSSSSGPTDTQYF
cdr3_nt: TGCGCCAGCAGTTCATCTAGCGGGCCCACAGATACGCAGTATTTT

v_call: TRBV6-1
d_call: TRBD1
clone_size: .
j_call: TRBJ2-7
cdr3_length: 14
cdr3_aa: CASRTGTGTYEQYF
cdr3_nt: TGTGCCAGCCGAACTGGGACAGGGACCTACGAGCAGTACTTC

v_call: TRBV6-1
d_call: .
clone_size: many
j_call: TRBJ2-4
cdr3_length: 16
cdr3_aa: CASNPGPSGAKNIQYF
cdr3_nt: TGTGCCAGCAATCCGGGACCTTCGGGGGCCAAAAACATTCAGTACTTC

v_call: TRBV5-1
d_call: .
clone_size: many
j_call: TRBJ2-3
cdr3_length: 12
cdr3_aa: CASSVRGDTQYF
cdr3_nt: TGCGCCAGCAGCGTAAGGGGGGATACGCAGTATTTT

v_call: TRBV5-6
d_call: .
clone_size: many
j_call: TRBJ2-5
cdr3_length: 12
cdr3_aa: CASSHPEETQYF
cdr3_nt: TGTGCCAGCAGCCACCCCGAAGAGACCCAGTACTTC